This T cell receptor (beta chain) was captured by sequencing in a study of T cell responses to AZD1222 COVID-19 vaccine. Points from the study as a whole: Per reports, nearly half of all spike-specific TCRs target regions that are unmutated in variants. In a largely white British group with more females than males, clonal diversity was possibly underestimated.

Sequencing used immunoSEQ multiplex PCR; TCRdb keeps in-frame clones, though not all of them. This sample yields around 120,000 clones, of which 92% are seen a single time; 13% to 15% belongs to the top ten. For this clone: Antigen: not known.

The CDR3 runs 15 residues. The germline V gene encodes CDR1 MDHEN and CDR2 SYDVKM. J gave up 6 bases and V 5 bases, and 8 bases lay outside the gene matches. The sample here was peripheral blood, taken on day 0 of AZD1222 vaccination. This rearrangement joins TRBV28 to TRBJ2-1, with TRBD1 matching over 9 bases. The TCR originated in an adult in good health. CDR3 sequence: CASSPGQGLFNEQFF. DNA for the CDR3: TGTGCCAGCAGTCCGGGACAGGGTTTGTTCAATGAGCAGTTCTTC.